This T cell receptor beta chain was profiled in a study of shared clonotypes between healthy human individuals. TCRdb's copy holds only in-frame clones and misses some; the assay was immunoSEQ multiplex PCR. This table holds about 1.9 million clones, 85% to 95% found once. Notes on the study in general: Estimated richness was generally greater in naive than memory subsets. Sharing across four donors was highest in naive CD4 (approximately 5%) and lowest in memory CD8 (roughly 0.4%).

The CDR3 is made up of 13 amino acids. From germline, CDR1 is MNHNS and CDR2 SASEGT. V shed 5 bases and J shed 3 bases, with 9 bases lying between them. CD8 cells classed as naive were CD45RO-negative and positively selected for CCR7, excluding terminally differentiated effector memory CD45RA+ cells. Remarks on this clone: Its antigen is unidentified.

The sequence was obtained from a man aged 18 to 29 in good health. Some clones in this sample may be carry-over from other donors' samples. The chain carries TRBV6-1 and TRBJ2-3; D is ambiguous. Sequencing was performed on naive CD8+ T cells from PBMCs. The CDR3 nucleotides are TGTGCCAGCAGTCAGATTTGGACAGATACGCAGTATTTT. This encodes CASSQIWTDTQYF.